What follows are 10 T cell receptor beta chains derived from one specimen sequenced in a study of Ad26.COV2.S vaccination and SARS-CoV-2 variants. Treatment given: some 19 received Ad26.COV2.S at low or high dose, single or two shots; 5 received placebo; per-sample allocation not given. Samples came from day 63 after the first vaccine or placebo injection. Assay used: immunoSEQ multiplex PCR; TCRdb lists only in-frame clones, some missing. The sample has roughly 400,000 clones; 80% to 95% are singletons. The sample here was peripheral blood, taken in a trial of Ad26.COV2.S vaccine versus placebo. The receptors here all came from a person aged 18-60 years who received the Ad26.COV2.S COVID-19 vaccine or a placebo.

The chain recombines TRBV4-3 with TRBJ2-7, with D perhaps TRBD1 (6 bases). The germline CDR1 and CDR2 sequences are LGHNA and YSLEER. V was pared by 2 bases and J by 3 bases, with 17 bases between. The CDR3 contains 16 residues. The CDR3 is CASSQSLWQGIYEQYF. In DNA form, the CDR3 reads TGCGCCAGCAGCCAATCCCTCTGGCAGGGGATCTACGAGCAGTACTTC.

The gene calls are TRBV7-3 and TRBJ2-1, with TRBD2 matching 7 bases. V dropped 5 bases and J dropped 2; count of bases not matched to a gene: 3. Germline-derived CDR1 and CDR2 are SGHTA and FQGTGA. The CDR3 consists of 14 residues. The CDR3 loop reads CASSVAGAYNEQFF. The CDR3 DNA reads as TGTGCCAGCAGCGTTGCGGGAGCCTACAATGAGCAGTTCTTC.

CDR3 bases: TGTGCCAGCAGCTCCCCCGGGACAGGGTATGATTCACCCCTCCACTTT. This gives the protein CASSSPGTGYDSPLHF. This rearrangement joins TRBV9 to TRBJ1-6; 9 bases agree with TRBD1. Per germline, CDR1 SGDLS and CDR2 YYNGEE. Trimming took 4 bases from V and 8 from J; bases not matched to a gene: 10. The CDR3 is 16 amino acids.

The chain uses TRBV28 and TRBJ2-1, with TRBD2 matching over 13 bases. Per germline, CDR1 MDHEN and CDR2 SYDVKM. V trimming: 6 bases; J trimming: 6 bases; junction bases outside the gene matches: 11. This CDR3 is 17 amino acids long. The chain's CDR3 is CASRPGLAGAFRNEQFF. CDR3 coding DNA: TGTGCCAGCAGACCAGGACTAGCGGGAGCCTTTCGCAATGAGCAGTTCTTC. The full variable domain, completed using reference TRBV28 and TRBJ2-1, is DVKVTQSSRYLVKRTGEKVFLECVQDMDHENMFWYRQDPGLGLRLIYFSYDVKMKEKGDIPEGYSVSREKKERFSLILESASTNQTSMYLCASRPGLAGAFRNEQFFGPGTRLTVL.

This sequence joins TRBV11-2 and TRBJ1-2; D uncertain. Germline lookup yields CDR1 SGHAT and CDR2 FQNNGV. V was shortened by 5 bases and J by 1 base, with 14 bases between the two germline ends. CDR3 length: 15 amino acids. Here the CDR3 reads CASSPGDVFNYGYTF. The CDR3 coding sequence is TGTGCCAGCAGCCCGGGCGACGTTTTTAACTATGGCTACACCTTC.

V usage is TRBV11-2 and J usage is TRBJ2-5; 12 positions agree with TRBD2. V lost 6 bases, J lost 5 bases, and 7 bases stayed unmatched. Per the germline V gene, CDR1 is SGHAT and CDR2 is FQNNGV. The CDR3 sequence is 15 residues long. Here the CDR3 DNA reads TGTGCCAGCAGTTCTAGCGGGAGGGCCCTGGAGACCCAGTACTTC. Translating it yields CASSSSGRALETQYF.

The chain joins TRBV27 to TRBJ1-5; D not resolved. CDR3 length: 13 residues. In germline, CDR1 is MNHEY, CDR2 SMNVEV (reference sequence). V was trimmed by 5 bases and J by 1 base, leaving 6 bases between them. CDR3 protein: CASSATSNQPQHF. CDR3 nucleotide sequence: TGTGCCAGCAGTGCCACAAGCAATCAGCCCCAGCATTTT.

The chain links TRBV11-2 to TRBJ2-7; D is perhaps TRBD1 or TRBD2 (5 bases each). The V gene's germline CDR1 is SGHAT and CDR2 FQNNGV. Trimming took 0 bases from V and 4 from J, leaving 13 bases between them. The length of the CDR3 is 15 residues. The CDR3 DNA follows: TGTGCCAGCAGCTTAGAGGGAGACAGCCCTTACGAGCAGTACTTC. It yields the protein CASSLEGDSPYEQYF.

The chain is built from TRBV19 and TRBJ1-6; D is undetermined. The CDR3 is 15 amino acids. From germline, CDR1 is LNHDA and CDR2 SQIVND (reference sequence). Trimming cost V 1 base and J 7 bases, with 11 bases left between them. CDR3 coding DNA: TGTGCCAGTAGTATAGGTCCGCAGCGGAATTCACCCCTCCACTTT. Encoded protein: CASSIGPQRNSPLHF. Full variable domain (remainder filled in from reference TRBV19 and TRBJ1-6): DGGITQSPKYLFRKEGQNVTLSCEQNLNHDAMYWYRQDPGQGLRLIYYSQIVNDFQKGDIAEGYSVSREKKESFPLTVTSAQKNPTAFYLCASSIGPQRNSPLHFGNGTRLTVT.

This clone was detected once. The chain recombines TRBV10-2 with TRBJ2-7; no reliable D call. Germline V CDR1 and CDR2: WSHSY, SAAADI. The CDR3 runs 12 residues. The V and J ends lost 8 bases and 4 bases respectively, with 12 bases between them. Here the CDR3 reads CASGFSSYEQYF. The CDR3 DNA sequence: TGCGCCAGCGGGTTCTCGTCATACGAGCAGTACTTC.